This T cell receptor (beta chain) was recovered during a study of blood T cell repertoires in COVID-19. Turning to the study itself: Both acute and convalescent COVID-19 samples were obtained from the United States, Italy and Spain.

With 5 bases clipped from V and 4 bases from J, the junction kept 12 bases outside the gene matches. The CDR3 contains 18 residues. Germline assignment: CDR1 SQVTM and CDR2 ANQGSEA. In the authors' workflow: From reference gene primer amplification, estimates of nucleated cell counts were derived. Here immunoSEQ multiplex PCR was the method, and the copy in TCRdb shows in-frame clones only, minus some. V, J and clone size are taken as reported in that table, and D and trimming were inferred from the DNA itself. The table records 90,000 to 150,000 clones, around 88% of them present only once. The specimen sequenced was peripheral blood. The chain carries TRBV29-1 and TRBJ2-3, with 16 bases matching TRBD2. This TCR derives from a human donor with acute or convalescent COVID-19. The donor label of this sample is uncertain. The chain's CDR3 is CSVLATPGLAGGSDTQYF. In DNA form, the CDR3 reads TGCAGCGTTCTAGCAACACCGGGACTAGCGGGAGGGTCAGATACGCAGTATTTT.